This is a list of T cell receptor beta chains from one sample in a study of shared clonotypes between healthy human individuals. Here immunoSEQ multiplex PCR was the method, and the copy in TCRdb shows in-frame clones only, minus some. In the table there are hundreds of thousands of clones, roughly 97% of which are singletons. The sequencing sample was made of naive CD4+ T cells sorted from blood. The receptors stem from a young woman in good health. The CDR3 runs from the conserved cysteine through the conserved F or W. Clone size appears in some rows only: once, few, many, or a class for an expanded clone.

TRBJ1-4 | few | TRBV4-1 | CASSQVKDVNEKLFF
TRBJ1-1 | NA | TRBV21-1 | CASTQTVRAFF
TRBJ2-1 | once | TRBV28 | CASGGTSGFRGNNEQFF
TRBJ2-3 | NA | TRBV14 | CASSRPTGTSGNMAQYF
TRBJ1-5 | NA | TRBV6-1 | CASRTGQADQPQHF
TRBJ2-7 | NA | TRBV7-9 | CASSSGLGRSYEQYF
TRBJ2-2 | NA | TRBV18 | CASSPQGGHLNTGELFF
TRBJ2-3 | once | TRBV14 | CASSQVRGGNTDTQYF
TRBJ1-5 | once | TRBV21-1 | CASSKGVGAGAGNQPQHF
TRBJ2-1 | NA | TRBV2 | CASRGQGSYNEQFF
TRBJ2-7 | NA | TRBV7-2 | CASSLTGIDEQYF
TRBJ1-5 | NA | TRBV29-1 | CSLPGQPHSNQPQHF
TRBJ1-1 | NA | TRBV7-9 | CASSFAGYGAFF
TRBJ2-3 | NA | TRBV11-2 | CASSPTLAADTQYF
TRBJ2-1 | NA | TRBV28 | CASSFPPRWAGDPLSYNEQFF
TRBJ2-2 | NA | TRBV5-8 | CASSREVGRAWKITGELFF
TRBJ2-2 | NA | TRBV7-9 | CASSKLAGSRTGELFF